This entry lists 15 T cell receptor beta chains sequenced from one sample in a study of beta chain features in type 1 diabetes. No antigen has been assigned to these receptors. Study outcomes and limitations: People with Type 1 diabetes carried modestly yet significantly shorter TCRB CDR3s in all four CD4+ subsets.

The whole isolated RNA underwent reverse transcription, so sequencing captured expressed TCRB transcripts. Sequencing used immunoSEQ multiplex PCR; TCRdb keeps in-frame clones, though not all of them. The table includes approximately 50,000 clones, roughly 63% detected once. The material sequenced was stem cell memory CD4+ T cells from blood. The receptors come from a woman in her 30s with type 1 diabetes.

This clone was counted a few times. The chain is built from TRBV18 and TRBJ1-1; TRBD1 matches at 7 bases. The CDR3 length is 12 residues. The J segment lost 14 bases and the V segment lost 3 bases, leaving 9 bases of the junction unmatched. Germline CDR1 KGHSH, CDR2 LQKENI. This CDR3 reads CASSPRDSAEFF. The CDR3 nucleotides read TGTGCCAGCTCACCTCGGGACAGTGCTGAGTTCTTT.

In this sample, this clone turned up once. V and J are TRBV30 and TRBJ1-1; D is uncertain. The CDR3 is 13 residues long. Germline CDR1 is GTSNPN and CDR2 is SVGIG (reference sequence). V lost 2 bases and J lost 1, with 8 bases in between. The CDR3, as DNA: TGTGCCTGGAGTACCCAGGCGAACACTGAAGCTTTCTTT. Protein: CAWSTQANTEAFF.

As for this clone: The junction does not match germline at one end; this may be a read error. The CDR3 is CAGSYKETQYF. CDR3 nucleotide sequence: TGTGCCGGCAGTTACAAAGAGACCCAGTACTTC. The chain carries TRBV2 and TRBJ2-5; D not certain. Germline CDR1 is SNHLY and CDR2 is FYNNEI. This CDR3 has 11 residues.

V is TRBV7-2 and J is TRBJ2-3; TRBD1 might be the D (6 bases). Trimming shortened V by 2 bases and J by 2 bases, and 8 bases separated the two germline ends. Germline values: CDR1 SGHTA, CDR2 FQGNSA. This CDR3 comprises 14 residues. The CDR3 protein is CASSLYRVTDTQYF. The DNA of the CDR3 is TGTGCCAGCAGCTTATACAGGGTCACAGATACGCAGTATTTT. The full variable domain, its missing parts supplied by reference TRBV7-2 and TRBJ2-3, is GAGVSQSPSNKVTEKGKDVELRCDPISGHTALYWYRQSLGQGLEFLIYFQGNSAPDKSGLPSDRFSAERTGGSVSTLTIQRTQQEDSAVYLCASSLYRVTDTQYFGPGTRLTVL.

CDR3 coding DNA: TGCAGCGCGCGTCGGGGGACTTCCTACGAGCAGTACTTC. Amino acid sequence: CSARRGTSYEQYF. The J gene is TRBJ2-7, the V gene TRBV29-1; tentative D call: TRBD2 (6 bases). V lost 7 bases and J 1 base, leaving 14 bases between the germline ends. Germline V gene lookup returns CDR1 SQVTM and CDR2 ANQGSEA. This CDR3 contains 13 residues.

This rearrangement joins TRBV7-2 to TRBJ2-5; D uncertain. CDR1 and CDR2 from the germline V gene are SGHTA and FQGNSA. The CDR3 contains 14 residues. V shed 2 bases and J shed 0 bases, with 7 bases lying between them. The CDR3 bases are TGTGCCAGCAGCTTAAACCGGGACCAAGAGACCCAGTACTTC. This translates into CASSLNRDQETQYF.

The CDR3 DNA sequence: TGTGCCAGCAGCTTAGAGGGGGCATCCTACAATGAGCAGTTCTTC. Translating it yields CASSLEGASYNEQFF. This rearrangement joins TRBV7-3 to TRBJ2-1, with 7 bases aligning to TRBD1. This CDR3 is built from 15 residues. Germline V gives CDR1 SGHTA, CDR2 FQGTGA. V shed 2 bases and J 1 base; nucleotides not matched to a gene: 2. Complete variable domain (other parts from reference TRBV7-3 and TRBJ2-1): GAGVSQTPSNKVTEKGKYVELRCDPISGHTALYWYRQSLGQGPEFLIYFQGTGAADDSGLPNDRFFAVRPEGSVSTLKIQRTERGDSAVYLCASSLEGASYNEQFFGPGTRLTVL.

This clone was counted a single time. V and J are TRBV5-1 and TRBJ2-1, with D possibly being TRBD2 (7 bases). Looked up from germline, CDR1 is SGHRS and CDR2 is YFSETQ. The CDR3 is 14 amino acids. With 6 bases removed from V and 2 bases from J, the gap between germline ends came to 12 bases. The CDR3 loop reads CASKDSGAYNEQFF. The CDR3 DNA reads TGCGCCAGCAAGGACAGCGGGGCCTACAATGAGCAGTTCTTC.

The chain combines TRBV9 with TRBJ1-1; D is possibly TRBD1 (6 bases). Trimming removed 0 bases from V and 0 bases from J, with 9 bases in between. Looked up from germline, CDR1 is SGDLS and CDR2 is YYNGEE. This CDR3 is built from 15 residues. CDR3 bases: TGTGCCAGCAGCGTAGCTACAGGGATGAACACTGAAGCTTTCTTT. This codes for CASSVATGMNTEAFF.

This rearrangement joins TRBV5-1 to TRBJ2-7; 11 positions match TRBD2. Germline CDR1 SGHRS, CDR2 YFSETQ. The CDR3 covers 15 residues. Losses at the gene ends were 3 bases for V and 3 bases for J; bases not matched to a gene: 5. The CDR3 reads CASSYTSGSHYEQYF. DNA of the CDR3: TGCGCCAGCAGCTACACTAGCGGGAGTCACTACGAGCAGTACTTC.

CDR3 amino acids: CASSYSGQPTNEKLFF. The CDR3 coding sequence is TGTGCCAGCAGTTACTCGGGACAGCCAACTAATGAAAAACTGTTTTTT. This chain joins TRBV6-5 and TRBJ1-4; 7 nucleotides match TRBD1. With 0 bases clipped from V and 0 bases from J, the junction kept 1 base outside the gene matches. Germline CDR1 and CDR2: MNHEY and SVGAGI. The CDR3 extends over 16 amino acids.

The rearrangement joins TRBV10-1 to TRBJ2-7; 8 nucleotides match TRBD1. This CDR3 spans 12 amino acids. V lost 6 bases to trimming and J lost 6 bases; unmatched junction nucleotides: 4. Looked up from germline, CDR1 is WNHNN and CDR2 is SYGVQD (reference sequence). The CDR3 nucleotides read TGCGCCAGCAGACCCACAGGGGGCGAGCAGTACTTC. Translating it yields CASRPTGGEQYF.

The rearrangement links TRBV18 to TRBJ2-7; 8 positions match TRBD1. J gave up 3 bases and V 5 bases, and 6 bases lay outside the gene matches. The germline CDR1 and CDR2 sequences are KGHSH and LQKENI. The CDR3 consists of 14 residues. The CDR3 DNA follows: TGTGCCAGCTCATCCGGACAGGGAGACTACGAGCAGTACTTC. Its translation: CASSSGQGDYEQYF.

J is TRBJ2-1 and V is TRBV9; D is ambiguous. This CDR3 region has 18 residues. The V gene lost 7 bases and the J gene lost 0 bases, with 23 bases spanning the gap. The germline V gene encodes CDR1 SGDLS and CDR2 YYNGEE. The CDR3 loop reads CASAETRGSPISYNEQFF. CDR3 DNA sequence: TGTGCCAGCGCCGAGACCCGTGGTAGCCCTATCTCCTACAATGAGCAGTTCTTC.

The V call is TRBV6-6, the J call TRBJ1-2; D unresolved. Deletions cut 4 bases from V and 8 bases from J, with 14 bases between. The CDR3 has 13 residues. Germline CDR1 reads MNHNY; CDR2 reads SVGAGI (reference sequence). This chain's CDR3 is CASSSQTTGGYTF. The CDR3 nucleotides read TGTGCCAGCAGTTCCCAAACAACGGGAGGCTACACCTTC.